This T cell receptor (beta chain) originates from a study of blood T cells in healthy people across ages. General observations from the study: TCR beta diversity per million T cells fell roughly linearly with age.

This clonotype has a handful of counts. Its antigen is not identified. Primers used in a second PCR of roughly 6 to 11 cycles were a sample-barcoded 5' primer and a J-beta primer mix. TCRdb re-called the 5' RACE reads with MiXCR, one entry per CDR3 protein. The sample lists 900,000 to 950,000 distinct CDR3 sequences; 25% to 30% were seen once. Each donor gave 9 to 10 milliliters of peripheral blood. V was clipped by 0 bases and J by 6 bases; unmatched bases: 10. CDR3 length: 15 residues. Per germline, CDR1 DFQATT and CDR2 SNEGSKA (reference sequence). The sample was also reused in another study, on T cells of mothers and their children.

Specimen: blood. The chain uses TRBV20-1 and TRBJ2-5; TRBD1 matches 7 bases. The receptor was isolated from a woman in her thirties or forties in good health. CDR3 sequence (DNA): TGCAGTGCTAGAGATTCCAGGGGGTCCGTAAAGACCCAGTACTTC. It codes for CSARDSRGSVKTQYF.